The present TCR beta chain was sequenced within a study of shared clonotypes between healthy human individuals. With regard to this clone: Its cognate antigen is unknown.

CDR1 SGHRS and CDR2 YFSETQ come from the germline V gene. There are 15 residues in the CDR3. With 4 bases clipped from V and 3 bases from J, the junction kept 10 bases outside the gene matches. Findings of the study overall: Relative to memory subsets, naive subsets generally showed larger estimated richness. For sorted subsets, rarefaction showed incomplete sequencing despite large depth.

Execution of the assay was at deep level. A roughly 200 ng quantity of DNA, around 30,000 T cell genomes, went into the sorted-subset replicate PCRs. Some clones are missing from TCRdb's copy, which holds only in-frame ones; the method was immunoSEQ multiplex PCR. This table holds 300,000 to 400,000 clones, around two thirds found once. Sequencing was carried out using memory CD4+ T cells sorted from blood. Stated subset: CD45RA-negative fraction. J is TRBJ2-7 and V is TRBV5-1; 7 bases map to TRBD1. The TCR originated in a man aged 25-45 years in good health. This CDR3 is CASSPAGTDYYEQYF. Here the CDR3 DNA reads TGCGCCAGCAGCCCTGCCGGGACAGATTACTACGAGCAGTACTTC.